Listed below are T cell receptor beta chains from one sample, sequenced in a study of T cell responses to AZD1222 COVID-19 vaccine. The table came from immunoSEQ multiplex PCR; TCRdb's copy has only in-frame clones and leaves some out. The table includes about 190,000 clones, almost 95% detected once. This material consisted of peripheral blood, taken on day 0 of AZD1222 vaccination. Receptor source: an adult in good health. The CDR3 runs from the conserved cysteine through the conserved F or W. A D gene is named only where the DNA matches it firmly. Rows may omit the clone size; those that give it use once, few, many or a size class.

DNA,CDR3,D,size,J,V
TGTGCCAGCAGTGACCCCTGGACTAGCGGGACCTACGAGCAGTACTTC,CASSDPWTSGTYEQYF,TRBD2,-,TRBJ2-7,TRBV25-1
TGTGCCAGCAGTGATTCGACAGGGGGTGTCGGGGCCAACGTCCTGACTTTC,CASSDSTGGVGANVLTF,TRBD1,-,TRBJ2-6,TRBV2
TGTGCCAGCAGTCAGAGACTTCTCACAGATACGCAGTATTTT,CASSQRLLTDTQYF,-,-,TRBJ2-3,TRBV6-2/TRBV6-3
TGTGCCTGGCTCCCCAGTTCGAGTGAAAAACTGTTTTTT,CAWLPSSSEKLFF,-,-,TRBJ1-4,TRBV30
TGTGCCAGCAGTTTAAAAGGGACGGAGCCCCAGCATTTT,CASSLKGTEPQHF,-,-,TRBJ1-5,TRBV27
TGTGCCAGCAGACGACAGGGGTGGGCTAATGAAAAACTGTTTTTT,CASRRQGWANEKLFF,TRBD1,once,TRBJ1-4,TRBV11-2
TGCGCCAGCAGCCCCAGCGTAACTAATGAAAAACTGTTTTTT,CASSPSVTNEKLFF,-,-,TRBJ1-4,TRBV4-3
TGTGCCAGCAGCTTACTTGGTCCGATCTACGAGCAGTACTTC,CASSLLGPIYEQYF,-,-,TRBJ2-7,TRBV5-6
TGTGCCAGCAGCGACCTACGTGGTACGGGGGAAAAACTGTTTTTT,CASSDLRGTGEKLFF,-,-,TRBJ1-4,TRBV6-5
TGTGCCAGCAGCCACCTAGCGGGAGGGAGCACAGATACGCAGTATTTT,CASSHLAGGSTDTQYF,TRBD2,-,TRBJ2-3,TRBV3-1/TRBV3-2
TGTGCCAGCTCACCCCTGGCTGGCGTCGAGAGGTCCTACGAGCAGTACTTC,CASSPLAGVERSYEQYF,-,once,TRBJ2-7,TRBV18
TGTGCCAGCAGCGTACTCGGGAGAATGAACACTGAAGCTTTCTTT,CASSVLGRMNTEAFF,-,-,TRBJ1-1,TRBV7-8
TGTGCCAGCAGCGCGACAGTAAACACTGAAGCTTTCTTT,CASSATVNTEAFF,-,-,TRBJ1-1,TRBV5-4
TGTGCCAGCAAAAAAGGCGGGGGGGACACTGAAGCTTTCTTT,CASKKGGGDTEAFF,-,-,TRBJ1-1,TRBV2
TGTGCCAGCAGTGGGTTGGGAAAGCGGGAGGGCCGGGAGACCCAGTACTTC,CASSGLGKREGRETQYF,TRBD2,-,TRBJ2-5,TRBV3-1/TRBV3-2
TGTGCCAGCGGGGGTGGGACCACAGGGGATACGCAGTATTTT,CASGGGTTGDTQYF,-,few,TRBJ2-3,TRBV9
TGTGCCAGCAGCCCACGGACTAGCGGCGGTTACGAGCAGTACTTC,CASSPRTSGGYEQYF,TRBD2,-,TRBJ2-7,TRBV5-6
TGTGCCAGCTCACCAAGGACAGGGCCCACAGATACGCAGTATTTT,CASSPRTGPTDTQYF,TRBD1,-,TRBJ2-3,TRBV18
TGTGCCAGCAGCTTAGATCTAAAGCAGAGATTTTCCTACGAGCAGTACTTC,CASSLDLKQRFSYEQYF,-,-,TRBJ2-7,TRBV11-2
TGTGCCAGCAGCCCTTGGGACAGGCCTAACAATGAGCAGTTCTTC,CASSPWDRPNNEQFF,TRBD1,once,TRBJ2-1,TRBV3-1/TRBV3-2
TGTGCCAGCAGTGGACACGGACAGGGGATAGCCAAAAACATTCAGTACTTC,CASSGHGQGIAKNIQYF,TRBD1,-,TRBJ2-4,TRBV28
TGTGCCAGTAGTCAGGGTTGGAATCAGCCCCAGCATTTT,CASSQGWNQPQHF,-,-,TRBJ1-5,TRBV19
TGTGCCAGCAGCGTAGCAGGGGGACTGAGCATGAACACTGAAGCTTTCTTT,CASSVAGGLSMNTEAFF,TRBD1,-,TRBJ1-1,TRBV9
TGTGCCAGCAGATCCCGGACAGGAATGACAGATACGCAGTATTTT,CASRSRTGMTDTQYF,TRBD1,-,TRBJ2-3,TRBV2
TGTGCCAGCAGTCCGCGGGCCGGCCTTAGTATGAACACTGAAGCTTTCTTT,CASSPRAGLSMNTEAFF,-,-,TRBJ1-1,TRBV6-6
TGTGCCAGTAGCAGTACCAGTGCGCTTGGGGGCACTGAAGCTTTCTTT,CASSSTSALGGTEAFF,-,-,TRBJ1-1,TRBV19
TGTGCCAGCAGTTCGAAACAGGGGAAATATGGCTACACCTTC,CASSSKQGKYGYTF,TRBD1,-,TRBJ1-2,TRBV27
TGCGCCAGCAGCCAAGAAGTGACTAGAGGTCACAATGAGCAGTTCTTC,CASSQEVTRGHNEQFF,-,once,TRBJ2-1,TRBV4-1
TGCGCCAGCAGCCCGGGACAGGGGTTTCCAACTAATGAAAAACTGTTTTTT,CASSPGQGFPTNEKLFF,TRBD1,-,TRBJ1-4,TRBV5-1
TGTGCCAGTAGGAATTACAGGGATCGGGAAAAACTGTTTTTT,CASRNYRDREKLFF,-,-,TRBJ1-4,TRBV19
TGTGCCAGCAGTGAATGGCAGGGCTACACCTTC,CASSEWQGYTF,-,once,TRBJ1-2,TRBV2
TGTGCCATCAGTCAGACAGGGGGCCAGAATGAAAAACTGTTTTTT,CAISQTGGQNEKLFF,TRBD1,-,TRBJ1-4,TRBV10-3
TGTGCCAGCAGCTTAGCGGCACGTTCCTACGAGCAGTACTTC,CASSLAARSYEQYF,-,-,TRBJ2-7,TRBV7-8
TGTGCCATCAGTATAAACACCGGGGAGCTGTTTTTT,CAISINTGELFF,-,-,TRBJ2-2,TRBV10-3
TGTGCCAGCAGTTATAACGGGCAACTCTCCTACGAGCAGTACTTC,CASSYNGQLSYEQYF,-,-,TRBJ2-7,TRBV27
TGCGCCAGCAGCTTGGTCCCTCGTATTAATGAGCAGTTCTTC,CASSLVPRINEQFF,-,-,TRBJ2-1,TRBV5-1
TGTGCCAGCAGCCTCAATAGCGGGAGCTTCGCCGAGCAGTACTTC,CASSLNSGSFAEQYF,TRBD2,-,TRBJ2-7,TRBV7-3
TGTGCCAGCAGTTTGAGCGGAGGACGGTACGAGCAGTACTTC,CASSLSGGRYEQYF,-,-,TRBJ2-7,TRBV27
TGTGCCAGTAGTATGTCTGGGGAGCAGTACTTC,CASSMSGEQYF,-,-,TRBJ2-7,TRBV19
TGTGCCAGCAGTTTTCGTGGGACAGGGTTGTCACCCCTCCACTTT,CASSFRGTGLSPLHF,TRBD1,-,TRBJ1-6,TRBV27
TGCGCCAGCAGCCCATTCGTCAACGAGAACACCATATATTTT,CASSPFVNENTIYF,-,-,TRBJ1-3,TRBV5-1
TGTGCCAGTAGTATAGGGGGCACCGGGGAGCTGTTTTTT,CASSIGGTGELFF,-,-,TRBJ2-2,TRBV19
TGTGCCAGCAGGTCCGGGACTAGCGGGAGGGCCAGTGAGCAGTTCTTC,CASRSGTSGRASEQFF,TRBD2,-,TRBJ2-1,TRBV27
TGTGCCAGTAGTATAGACACAGCGCTTAAGCCCCAGCATTTT,CASSIDTALKPQHF,-,-,TRBJ1-5,TRBV19
TGTGCCAGCAGCCCCCTACAGCGGGAGGGAACCTACAATGAGCAGTTCTTC,CASSPLQREGTYNEQFF,TRBD2,-,TRBJ2-1,TRBV3-1/TRBV3-2
TGTGCCAGCAGCTTCGACCCCACAGATACGCAGTATTTT,CASSFDPTDTQYF,-,-,TRBJ2-3,TRBV7-3
TGTGCCAGCAGCTTGGTCGCCCTGTTTAACAATGAGCAGTTCTTC,CASSLVALFNNEQFF,-,-,TRBJ2-1,TRBV7-6
TGTGCCAGCAGCTTGGAGGCCAGGGGATCCTACGAGCAGTACTTC,CASSLEARGSYEQYF,-,once,TRBJ2-7,TRBV5-4
TGCGCCAGCAGCTTGGGCTTATCGAACTATGGCTACACCTTC,CASSLGLSNYGYTF,-,-,TRBJ1-2,TRBV5-1
TGTGCCAGCAGTTTCGGACTAAACTACGAGCAGTACTTC,CASSFGLNYEQYF,-,-,TRBJ2-7,TRBV27
TGTGCCAGCAGTTATAACAGGCCGGGCGAGCAGTACTTC,CASSYNRPGEQYF,-,-,TRBJ2-7,TRBV28
TGTGCCAGTAGGGACGGGACATTTGAAAGACGGCCCCAGCATTTT,CASRDGTFERRPQHF,-,-,TRBJ1-5,TRBV19
TGTGCCAGCAGCCCAGGGGCCTTGGGGGTGTCTTGGGATACGCAGTATTTT,CASSPGALGVSWDTQYF,-,-,TRBJ2-3,TRBV7-2
TGTGCCATCAGTGAGGTGACAATGAACACTGAAGCTTTCTTT,CAISEVTMNTEAFF,-,-,TRBJ1-1,TRBV10-3
TGTGCCAGCAGTGAACAGACAGGGTTGAATTCACCCCTCCACTTT,CASSEQTGLNSPLHF,TRBD1,-,TRBJ1-6,TRBV25-1
TGTGCCAGCAGCCCTGGGACAGGGATGAACACTGAAGCTTTCTTT,CASSPGTGMNTEAFF,TRBD1,-,TRBJ1-1,TRBV27
TGCAGCGCTAGGACTGGGGCCAACGTCCTGACTTTC,CSARTGANVLTF,-,once,TRBJ2-6,TRBV29-1
TGTGCCAGCAGTTGGGAAAGGGGCCGTCGGAACTATGGCTACACCTTC,CASSWERGRRNYGYTF,-,-,TRBJ1-2,TRBV28